This T cell receptor (beta chain) was sequenced in a study of tumor-infiltrating lymphocytes in glioblastoma multiforme. Findings of the study overall: No surface-marker sorting into functional T cell subtypes was done. TCR plus mutation findings rest on a single glioblastoma patient.

CDR1 is SGHAT and CDR2 is FQNNGV in the germline V gene. This CDR3 has 16 residues. Of note for this clonotype: What it binds is unknown. The junction does not match germline at one end; this may be a read error.

Multiple V-beta primers and a C-beta primer amplified TCRB from RNA. TCRB cDNA was made from 0.5 ug total RNA. No unique molecular identifiers were described for these TCRB libraries. From the multiplex PCR reads, TCRdb called clonotypes with MiXCR, one entry per CDR3 protein. Seen here are just under 20,000 distinct CDR3 sequences, 65% to 80% observed once, and the top ten hold about 17%. The TCR sequence derives from a male donor with glioblastoma. The V gene is TRBV11-2, the J gene TRBJ2-5, with 7 bases fitting TRBD1. The sequenced sample consisted of peripheral blood. The CDR3 loop reads CASSFDQGQYQESQYF. The DNA of the CDR3 is TGTGCAAGCAGCTTTGACCAGGGACAGTATCAAGAGAGCCAGTACTTC.